What follows describes a single T cell receptor beta chain. TCRdb's copy holds only in-frame clones and misses some; the assay was immunoSEQ multiplex PCR. The sample carries over 80,000 clones, 70% to 90% recorded once. This entry comes from a study of OX40 agonist ivuxolimab in advanced cancers. The germline CDR1 and CDR2 sequences are SGHTA and FQGNSA. The CDR3 loop spans 12 amino acids. V lost 3 bases and J 10 bases, leaving 10 bases between the germline ends. This chain joins TRBV7-2 and TRBJ2-1; weak D call: TRBD1 (5 bases). The clonotype was recovered from an adult with an advanced solid tumor such as melanoma, head and neck, liver or kidney cancer. The sequences come from CD4+ or CD8+ T cells sorted from blood, collected in a trial of the OX40 agonist ivuxolimab. Written as DNA, the CDR3 is TGTGCCAGCAGCTTCCAGGGAAACGAGCAGTTCTTC. It codes for CASSFQGNEQFF.